This TCR beta chain is from a study of radiotherapy plus CTLA-4 blockade in lung cancer. Trimming left V 1 base short and J 1 base short, with 9 bases between. Germline CDR1 SGHDT, CDR2 YYEEEE. The CDR3 is 15 amino acids. Clones were read by immunoSEQ multiplex PCR, and TCRdb kept only the in-frame ones, dropping some. Of around 14,000 clones in the sample, about two thirds are singletons; the top ten hold 46%. General study points: Per reports, early blood T cell clone dynamics, plus interferon-beta, forecast response most strongly.

Ipilimumab-mediated CTLA-4 blockade plus focal radiation was given to patients having chemo-refractory metastatic non-small-cell lung cancer. This clone has only a few counts. No antigen is known for it. The clonotype comes from a human donor with non-small cell lung cancer whose response to radiotherapy plus ipilimumab could not be evaluated. This specimen was peripheral blood, taken from a patient treated with radiotherapy plus ipilimumab. The chain is built from TRBV5-6 and TRBJ1-5; D is undetermined. CDR3 coding DNA: TGTGCCAGCAGCTTGAGCGGGAGGAGCAATCAGCCCCAGCATTTT. The encoded protein is CASSLSGRSNQPQHF.